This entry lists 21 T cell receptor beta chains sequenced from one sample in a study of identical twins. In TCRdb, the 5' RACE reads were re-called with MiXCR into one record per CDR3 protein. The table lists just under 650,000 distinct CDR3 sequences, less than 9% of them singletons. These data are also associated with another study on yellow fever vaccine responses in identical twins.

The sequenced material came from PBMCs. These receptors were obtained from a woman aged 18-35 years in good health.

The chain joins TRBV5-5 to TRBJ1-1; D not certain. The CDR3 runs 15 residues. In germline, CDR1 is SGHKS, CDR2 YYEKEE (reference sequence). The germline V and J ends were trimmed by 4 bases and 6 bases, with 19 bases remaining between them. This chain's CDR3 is CASSPPGKRRAEAFF. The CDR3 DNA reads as TGTGCCAGCAGCCCCCCGGGGAAGCGAAGAGCTGAAGCTTTCTTT.

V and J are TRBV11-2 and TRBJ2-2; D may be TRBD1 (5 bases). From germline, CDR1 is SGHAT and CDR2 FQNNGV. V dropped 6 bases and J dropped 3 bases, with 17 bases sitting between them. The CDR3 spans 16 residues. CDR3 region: CASSRQGYSDTGELFF. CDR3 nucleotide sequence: TGTGCCAGCAGTCGCCAGGGCTACTCTGACACCGGGGAGCTGTTTTTT.

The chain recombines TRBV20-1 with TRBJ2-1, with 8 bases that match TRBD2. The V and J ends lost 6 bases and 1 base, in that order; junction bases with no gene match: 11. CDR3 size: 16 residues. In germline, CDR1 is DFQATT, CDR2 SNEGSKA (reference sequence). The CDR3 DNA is TGCAGTGCGGGCCCCCGACTAGCGCGGTCCTACAATGAGCAGTTCTTC. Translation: CSAGPRLARSYNEQFF.

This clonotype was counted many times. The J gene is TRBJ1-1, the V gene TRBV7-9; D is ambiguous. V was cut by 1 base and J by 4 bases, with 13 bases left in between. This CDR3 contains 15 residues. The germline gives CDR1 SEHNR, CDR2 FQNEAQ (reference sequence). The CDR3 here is CASSLEIAVGTEAFF. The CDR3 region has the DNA TGTGCCAGCAGCTTAGAGATAGCAGTGGGCACTGAAGCTTTCTTT.

CDR3 residues: CASSEGYRQTPYSYEQYF. Here the CDR3 DNA reads TGTGCCAGCAGTGAAGGGTACAGACAAACCCCATACTCCTACGAGCAGTACTTC. V and J are TRBV6-1 and TRBJ2-7; D remains ambiguous. CDR3 length equals 18 residues. Trimming took off 1 base at V and 0 bases at J, with 19 bases between the two ends. Germline V lookup: CDR1 MNHNS, CDR2 SASEGT.

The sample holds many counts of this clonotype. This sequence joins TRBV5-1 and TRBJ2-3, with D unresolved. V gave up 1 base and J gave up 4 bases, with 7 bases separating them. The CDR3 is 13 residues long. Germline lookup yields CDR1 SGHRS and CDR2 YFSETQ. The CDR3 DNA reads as TGCGCCAGCAGCTTGTCCGTCCCAGATACGCAGTATTTT. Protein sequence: CASSLSVPDTQYF.

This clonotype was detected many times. The CDR3 DNA reads as TGTGCCAGCAGCTTCCGAGACGGGGGGGTAGGGTCACCCCTCCACTTT. Protein product: CASSFRDGGVGSPLHF. This chain links TRBV7-2 with TRBJ1-6; maybe TRBD1 (5 bases). CDR3 length: 16 amino acids. Germline V gene sequence: CDR1 SGHTA, CDR2 FQGNSA. V dropped 3 bases and J dropped 10 bases, with 19 bases sitting between them.

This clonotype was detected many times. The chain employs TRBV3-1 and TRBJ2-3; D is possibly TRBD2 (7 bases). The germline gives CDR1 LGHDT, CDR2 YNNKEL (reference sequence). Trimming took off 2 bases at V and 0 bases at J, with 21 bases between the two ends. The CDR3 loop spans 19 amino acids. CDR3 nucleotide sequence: TGTGCCAGCAGCCAATTCCGTACAGGGCCAGCGGGAAGCACAGATACGCAGTATTTT. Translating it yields CASSQFRTGPAGSTDTQYF.

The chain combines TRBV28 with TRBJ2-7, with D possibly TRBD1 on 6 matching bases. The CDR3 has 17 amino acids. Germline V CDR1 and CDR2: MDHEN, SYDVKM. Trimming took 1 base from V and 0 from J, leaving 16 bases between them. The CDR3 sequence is CASSLYGQGPISYEQYF. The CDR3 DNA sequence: TGTGCCAGCAGTTTATACGGTCAGGGGCCCATCTCCTACGAGCAGTACTTC.

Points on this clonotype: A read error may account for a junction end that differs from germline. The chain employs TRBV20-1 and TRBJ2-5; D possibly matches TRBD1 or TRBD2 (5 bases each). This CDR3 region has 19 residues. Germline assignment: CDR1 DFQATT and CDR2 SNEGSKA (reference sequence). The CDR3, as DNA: TGCTGTGCTACAGATGGGGGTTGGCCGGGATCCAATCGGCAAGAGACCCAGTACTTC. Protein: CCATDGGWPGSNRQETQYF.

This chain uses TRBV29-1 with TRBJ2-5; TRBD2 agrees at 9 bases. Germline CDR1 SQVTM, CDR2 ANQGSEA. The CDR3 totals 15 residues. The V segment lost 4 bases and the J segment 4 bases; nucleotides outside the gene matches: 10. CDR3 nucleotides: TGCAGCGTTGCAGTTTTGCGGGAGGGCGGAGAGACCCAGTACTTC. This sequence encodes CSVAVLREGGETQYF.

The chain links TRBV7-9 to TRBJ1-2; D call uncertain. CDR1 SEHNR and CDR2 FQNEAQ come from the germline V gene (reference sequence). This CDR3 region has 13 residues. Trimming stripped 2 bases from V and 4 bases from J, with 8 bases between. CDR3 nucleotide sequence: TGTGCCAGCAGCTTACGGGATGTCTATGGCTACACCTTC. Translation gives CASSLRDVYGYTF.

The CDR3 region has the DNA TGCAGTGCTAGATCAGCTCAAGAGACCCAGTACTTC. Translated: CSARSAQETQYF. The rearrangement links TRBV20-1 to TRBJ2-5; D remains ambiguous. Trimming took 2 bases from V and 2 from J, leaving 6 bases between them. This CDR3 comprises 12 residues. Germline V gene lookup returns CDR1 DFQATT and CDR2 SNEGSKA (reference sequence).

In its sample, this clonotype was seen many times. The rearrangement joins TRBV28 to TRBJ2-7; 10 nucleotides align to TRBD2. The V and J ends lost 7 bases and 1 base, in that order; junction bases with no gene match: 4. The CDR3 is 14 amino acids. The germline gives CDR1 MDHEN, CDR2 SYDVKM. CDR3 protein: CASTQLAGSYEQYF. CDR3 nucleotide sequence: TGTGCCAGCACCCAACTAGCGGGGTCCTACGAGCAGTACTTC.

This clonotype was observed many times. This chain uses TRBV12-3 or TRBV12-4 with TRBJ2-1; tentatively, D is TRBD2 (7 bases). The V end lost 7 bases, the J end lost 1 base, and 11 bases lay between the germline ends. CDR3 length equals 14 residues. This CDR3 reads CASTGGQSYNEQFF. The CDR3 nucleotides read TGTGCCAGCACCGGGGGGCAATCCTACAATGAGCAGTTCTTC.

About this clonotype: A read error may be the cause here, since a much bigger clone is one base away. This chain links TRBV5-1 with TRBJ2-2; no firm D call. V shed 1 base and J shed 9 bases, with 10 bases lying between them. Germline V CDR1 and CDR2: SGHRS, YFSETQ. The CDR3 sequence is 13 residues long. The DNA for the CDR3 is TGCGCCAGCAGCTTGTTGGACGGCAGGGAGCTGTTTTTT. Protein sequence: CASSLLDGRELFF.

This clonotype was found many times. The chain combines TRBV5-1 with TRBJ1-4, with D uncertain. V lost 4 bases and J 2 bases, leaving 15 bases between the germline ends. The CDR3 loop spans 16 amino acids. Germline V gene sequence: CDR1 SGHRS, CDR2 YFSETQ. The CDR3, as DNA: TGCGCCAGCAGCCGGTCCCCGGTTACGACTAATGAAAAACTGTTTTTT. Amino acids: CASSRSPVTTNEKLFF.

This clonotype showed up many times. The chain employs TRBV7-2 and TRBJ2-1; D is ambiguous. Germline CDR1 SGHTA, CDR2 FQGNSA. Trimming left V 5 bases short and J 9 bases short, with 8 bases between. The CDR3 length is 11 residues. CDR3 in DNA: TGTGCCAGCAGCCGTGATCTTGAGCAGTTCTTC. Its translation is CASSRDLEQFF.

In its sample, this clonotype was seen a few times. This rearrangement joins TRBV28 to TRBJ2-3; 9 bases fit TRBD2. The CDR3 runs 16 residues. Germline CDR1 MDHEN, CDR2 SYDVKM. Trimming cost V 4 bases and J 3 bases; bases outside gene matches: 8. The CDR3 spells CASSSLAGVGTDTQYF. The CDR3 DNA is TGTGCCAGCAGTTCATTAGCGGGAGTTGGTACAGATACGCAGTATTTT.

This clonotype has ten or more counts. The CDR3, as DNA: TGTGCCAGCAGCCCGCACAGGGTTGGTCGCACCTCCACAGATACGCAGTATTTT. Protein: CASSPHRVGRTSTDTQYF. The chain combines TRBV11-2 with TRBJ2-3; D might be TRBD1 (6 bases). The CDR3 spans 18 residues. V was pared by 5 bases and J by 2 bases, with 23 bases between. Germline assignment: CDR1 SGHAT and CDR2 FQNNGV.

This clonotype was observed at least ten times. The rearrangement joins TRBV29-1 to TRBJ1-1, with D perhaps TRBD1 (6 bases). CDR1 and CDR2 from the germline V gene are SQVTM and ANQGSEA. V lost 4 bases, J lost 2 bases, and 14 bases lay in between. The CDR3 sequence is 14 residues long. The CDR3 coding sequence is TGCAGCGTTGTTCGGGGGGCTTCTAACACTGAAGCTTTCTTT. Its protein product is CSVVRGASNTEAFF.